These 5 T cell receptor beta chains share one sample of origin, sequenced in a study of blood T cell repertoires in COVID-19. Assay: immunoSEQ multiplex PCR; the TCRdb copy retains only in-frame clones and omits some. This repertoire shows under 350,000 clones, just over 85% found once; its top ten account for about 4%. The sample taken for sequencing was PBMCs or T cells enriched from blood (not recorded which). The receptors here all came from a woman aged 40 to 50 with acute COVID-19.

The rearrangement uses TRBV6-2 or TRBV6-3 and TRBJ1-2; possibly TRBD1 for D (6 bases). The CDR3 contains 14 residues. The germline gives CDR1 MNHEY, CDR2 SVGEGT. Trimming removed 4 bases from V and 1 base from J, with 10 bases in between. In DNA form, the CDR3 reads TGTGCCAGCAGTTGGGACAAGGATAACTATGGCTACACCTTC. Amino acids: CASSWDKDNYGYTF.

The chain recombines TRBV7-8 with TRBJ2-4, with a tentative D call TRBD2 (6 bases). The CDR3 runs 17 residues. Trimming took off 2 bases at V and 0 bases at J, with 14 bases between the two ends. Germline lookup yields CDR1 SGHVS and CDR2 FQNEAQ. The CDR3 is CASSLNRESLAKNIQYF. The CDR3 DNA sequence: TGTGCCAGCAGCTTAAATCGGGAGTCACTAGCCAAAAACATTCAGTACTTC. Full variable domain (rest looked up from reference TRBV7-8 and TRBJ2-4): GAGVSQSPRYKVAKRGQDVALRCDPISGHVSLFWYQQALGQGPEFLTYFQNEAQLDKSGLPSDRFFAERPEGSVSTLKIQRTQQEDSAVYLCASSLNRESLAKNIQYFGAGTRLSVL.

The rearrangement links TRBV5-1 to TRBJ1-1, with D maybe TRBD1 (5 bases). The CDR3 contains 13 residues. Germline V gene lookup returns CDR1 SGHRS and CDR2 YFSETQ. V shed 4 bases and J shed 1 base, with 8 bases lying between them. CDR3 residues: CASSETGNTEAFF. The CDR3 nucleotides read TGCGCCAGCAGCGAAACAGGGAACACTGAAGCTTTCTTT.

The chain couples TRBV5-5 to TRBJ1-4; 7 bases match TRBD1. The germline gives CDR1 SGHKS, CDR2 YYEKEE (reference sequence). The CDR3 has 14 residues. With V trimmed by 4 bases and J by 7 bases, 7 bases remained unmatched. Here the CDR3 reads CASSLTGPREKLFF. CDR3 nucleotide sequence: TGTGCCAGCAGCCTGACAGGGCCTCGTGAAAAACTGTTTTTT.

This chain uses TRBV15 with TRBJ1-1; 7 bases fit TRBD1. The V segment lost 0 bases and the J segment 5 bases; nucleotides outside the gene matches: 3. CDR3 length equals 14 residues. Germline V gene data show CDR1 as LNHNV and CDR2 as YYDKDF (reference sequence). As DNA, the CDR3 is TGTGCCACCAGCAGAGACAGGGGGGTAACTGAAGCTTTCTTT. It encodes CATSRDRGVTEAFF.